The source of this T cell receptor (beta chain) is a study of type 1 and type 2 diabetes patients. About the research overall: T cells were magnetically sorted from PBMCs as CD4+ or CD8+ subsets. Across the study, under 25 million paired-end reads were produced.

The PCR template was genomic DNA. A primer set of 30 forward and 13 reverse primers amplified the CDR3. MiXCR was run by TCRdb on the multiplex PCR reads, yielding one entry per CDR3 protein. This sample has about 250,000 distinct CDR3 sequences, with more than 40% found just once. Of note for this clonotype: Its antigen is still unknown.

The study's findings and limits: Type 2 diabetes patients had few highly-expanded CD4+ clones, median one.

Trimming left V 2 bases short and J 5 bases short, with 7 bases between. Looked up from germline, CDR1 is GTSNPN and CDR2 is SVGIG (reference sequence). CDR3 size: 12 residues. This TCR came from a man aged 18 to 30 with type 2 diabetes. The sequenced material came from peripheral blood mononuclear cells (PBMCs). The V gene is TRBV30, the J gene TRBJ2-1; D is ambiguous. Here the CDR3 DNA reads TGTGCCTGGAGTTCCTATAACAATGAGCAGTTCTTC. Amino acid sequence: CAWSSYNNEQFF.